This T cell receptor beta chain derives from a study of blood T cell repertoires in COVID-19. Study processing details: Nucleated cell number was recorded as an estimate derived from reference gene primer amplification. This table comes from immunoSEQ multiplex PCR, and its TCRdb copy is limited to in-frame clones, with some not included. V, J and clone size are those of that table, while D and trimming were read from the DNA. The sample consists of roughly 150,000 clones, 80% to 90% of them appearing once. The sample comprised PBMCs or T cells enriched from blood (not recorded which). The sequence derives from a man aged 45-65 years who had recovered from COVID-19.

For the CDR3, the DNA is TGTGCCAGCAGCTTAGGGGGGGACAGCTCTTATGGCTACACCTTC. Protein: CASSLGGDSSYGYTF. This chain uses TRBV7-8 with TRBJ1-2; 7 bases are a match to TRBD1. CDR1 is SGHVS, CDR2 FQNEAQ, per germline. The V and J ends lost 1 base and 5 bases, in that order; junction bases with no gene match: 7. This CDR3 region has 15 residues.